This record covers a single T cell receptor beta chain. The PCR made use of 60 Vbeta and 13 Jbeta primers. Data came from immunoSEQ multiplex PCR; TCRdb stores just in-frame clones and leaves some out. The specimen's table records under 200,000 clones. The entry originates in a study of cytomegalovirus exposure and HLA in healthy donors. Donors showed nominal health when sampled, although they likely had unrecorded immune exposures. Germline V CDR1 and CDR2: LGHNA, YNFKEQ. The J segment lost 3 bases and the V segment lost 3 bases, leaving 10 bases of the junction unmatched. The length of the CDR3 is 17 residues.

What was sequenced was PBMCs. The V gene is TRBV4-2, the J gene TRBJ2-3; 9 positions match TRBD1. This TCR came from a man aged 25-40 years in good health and CMV-seronegative. CDR3 region: CASSQIGTGQATDTQYF. Here the CDR3 DNA reads TGTGCCAGCAGCCAGATTGGGACAGGGCAAGCAACAGATACGCAGTATTTT.